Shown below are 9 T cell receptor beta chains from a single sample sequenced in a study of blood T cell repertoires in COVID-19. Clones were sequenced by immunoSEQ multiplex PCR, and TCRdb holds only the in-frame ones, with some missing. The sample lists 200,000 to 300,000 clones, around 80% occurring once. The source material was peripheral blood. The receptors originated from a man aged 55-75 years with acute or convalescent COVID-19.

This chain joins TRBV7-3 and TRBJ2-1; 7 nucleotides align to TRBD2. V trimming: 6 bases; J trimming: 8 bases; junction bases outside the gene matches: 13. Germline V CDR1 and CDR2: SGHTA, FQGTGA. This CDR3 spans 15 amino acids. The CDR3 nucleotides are TGTGCCAGCAGTCAACAAGGGACTATTGGGGATGAGCAGTTCTTC. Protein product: CASSQQGTIGDEQFF.

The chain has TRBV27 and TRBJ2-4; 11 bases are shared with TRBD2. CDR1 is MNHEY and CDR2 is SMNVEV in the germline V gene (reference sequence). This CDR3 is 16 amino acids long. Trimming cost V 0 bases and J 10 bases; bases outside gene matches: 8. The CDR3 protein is CASSLSPGTSGAIQYF. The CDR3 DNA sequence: TGTGCCAGCAGTTTATCCCCCGGGACTAGCGGAGCAATTCAGTACTTC.

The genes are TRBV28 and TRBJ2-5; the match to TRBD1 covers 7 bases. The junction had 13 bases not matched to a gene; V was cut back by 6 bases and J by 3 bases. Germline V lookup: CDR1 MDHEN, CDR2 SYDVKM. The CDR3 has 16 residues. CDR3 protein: CASRSRPGTVKETQYF. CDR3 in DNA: TGTGCCAGCAGAAGTCGTCCCGGGACAGTAAAAGAGACCCAGTACTTC.

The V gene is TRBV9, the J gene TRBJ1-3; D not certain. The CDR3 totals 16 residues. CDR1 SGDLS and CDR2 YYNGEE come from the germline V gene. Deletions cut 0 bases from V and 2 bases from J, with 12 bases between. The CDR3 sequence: CASSVAAERAGNTIYF. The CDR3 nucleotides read TGTGCCAGCAGCGTAGCTGCAGAGCGTGCTGGAAACACCATATATTTT.

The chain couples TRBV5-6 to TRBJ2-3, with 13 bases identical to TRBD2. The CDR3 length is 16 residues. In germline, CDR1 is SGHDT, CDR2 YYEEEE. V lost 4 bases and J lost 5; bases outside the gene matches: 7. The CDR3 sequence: CASSPGLAGVGDTQYF. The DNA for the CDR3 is TGTGCCAGCAGCCCCGGACTAGCGGGAGTGGGAGATACGCAGTATTTT.

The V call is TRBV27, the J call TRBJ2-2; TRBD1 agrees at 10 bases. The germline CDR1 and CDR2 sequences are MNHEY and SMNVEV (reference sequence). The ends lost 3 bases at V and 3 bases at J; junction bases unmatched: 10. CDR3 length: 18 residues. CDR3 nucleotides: TGTGCCAGCAGTTTGGGACCACCGGGACAGGGGCACACCGGGGAGCTGTTTTTT. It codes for CASSLGPPGQGHTGELFF.

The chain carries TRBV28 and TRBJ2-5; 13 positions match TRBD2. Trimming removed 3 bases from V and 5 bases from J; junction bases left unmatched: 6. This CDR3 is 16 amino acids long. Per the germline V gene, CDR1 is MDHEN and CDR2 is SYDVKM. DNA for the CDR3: TGTGCCAGCAGTTTTGGACTAGCGGGAGTCCTGGAGACCCAGTACTTC. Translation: CASSFGLAGVLETQYF.

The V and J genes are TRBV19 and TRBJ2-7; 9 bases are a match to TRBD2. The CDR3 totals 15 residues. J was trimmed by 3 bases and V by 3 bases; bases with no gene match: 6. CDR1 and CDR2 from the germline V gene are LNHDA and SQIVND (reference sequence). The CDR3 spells CASSITPSGNYEQYF. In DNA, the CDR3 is TGTGCCAGTAGTATTACCCCTAGCGGGAACTACGAGCAGTACTTC.

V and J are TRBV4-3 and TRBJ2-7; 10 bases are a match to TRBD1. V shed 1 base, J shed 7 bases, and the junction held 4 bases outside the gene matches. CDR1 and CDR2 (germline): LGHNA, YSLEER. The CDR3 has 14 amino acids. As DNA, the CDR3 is TGCGCCAGCAGCCAAGGACAGGGGGCAGGGGAGCAGTACTTC. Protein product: CASSQGQGAGEQYF.